This T cell receptor beta chain was sequenced during a study of radiotherapy plus CTLA-4 blockade in lung cancer. Assay: immunoSEQ multiplex PCR; the TCRdb copy retains only in-frame clones and omits some. This sample has about 59,000 clones, with around 69% found just once. J gave up 9 bases and V 0 bases, and 10 bases lay outside the gene matches. Germline V gives CDR1 MGHRA, CDR2 YSYEKL. The CDR3 spans 16 residues. This receptor was taken from a human donor with non-small cell lung cancer who had a complete response to radiotherapy plus ipilimumab. The gene calls are TRBV4-1 and TRBJ2-1, with 8 bases identical to TRBD2. This sample comprised peripheral blood, obtained from a patient treated with radiotherapy plus ipilimumab. The CDR3 region has the DNA TGCGCCAGCAGCCAAGATTCGAGCGGGAGAAGGTTTGAGCAGTTCTTC. Amino acids: CASSQDSSGRRFEQFF.